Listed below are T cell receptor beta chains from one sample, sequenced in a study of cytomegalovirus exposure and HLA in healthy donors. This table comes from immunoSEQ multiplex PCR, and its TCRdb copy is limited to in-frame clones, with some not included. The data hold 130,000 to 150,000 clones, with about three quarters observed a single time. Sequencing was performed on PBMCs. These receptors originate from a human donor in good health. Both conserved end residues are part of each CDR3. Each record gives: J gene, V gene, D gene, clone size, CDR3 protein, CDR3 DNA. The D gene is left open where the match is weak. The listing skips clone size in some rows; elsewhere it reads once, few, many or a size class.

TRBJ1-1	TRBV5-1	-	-	CASSLEGGVGTEAFF	TGCGCCAGCAGCTTGGAGGGGGGGGTAGGCACTGAAGCTTTCTTT
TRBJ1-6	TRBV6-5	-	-	CASSRQGFGSPLHF	TGTGCCAGCAGTAGGCAGGGTTTCGGTTCACCCCTCCACTTT
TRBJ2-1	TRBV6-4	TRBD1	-	CASSPGTELEQFF	TGTGCCAGCAGCCCCGGGACAGAGCTTGAGCAGTTCTTC
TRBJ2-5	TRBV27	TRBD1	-	CASSQDREETQYF	TGTGCCAGCAGTCAGGACAGGGAAGAGACCCAGTACTTC
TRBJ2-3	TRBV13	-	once	CASSRGLTDTQYF	TGTGCCAGCAGCCGGGGACTCACAGATACGCAGTATTTT
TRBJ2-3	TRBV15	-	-	CATSSNLAGTLKLTQYF	TGTGCCACCAGCAGTAACCTGGCCGGGACTCTAAAGCTTACGCAGTATTTT
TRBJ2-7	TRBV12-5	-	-	CASGYPGGYEQYF	TGTGCTAGTGGCTACCCAGGTGGTTACGAGCAGTACTTC
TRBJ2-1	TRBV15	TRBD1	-	CATRGPLGQVEGEQFF	TGTGCCACCAGGGGCCCCCTAGGACAGGTTGAGGGTGAGCAGTTCTTC
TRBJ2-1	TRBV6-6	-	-	CASSYASSSYNEQFF	TGTGCCAGCAGTTACGCGTCTAGTTCCTACAATGAGCAGTTCTTC
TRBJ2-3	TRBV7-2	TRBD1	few	CASSLVGTGSRSDTQYF	TGTGCCAGCAGCTTAGTGGGGACAGGGAGTAGATCAGATACGCAGTATTTT